One and the same sample provided the 20 T cell receptor beta chains below, sequenced in a study of OX40 agonist ivuxolimab in advanced cancers. Assay used: immunoSEQ multiplex PCR; TCRdb lists only in-frame clones, some missing. The sample holds about 41,000 clones, 80% to 90% seen once. The sample here was CD4+ or CD8+ T cells sorted from blood, taken in a trial of the OX40 agonist ivuxolimab. Receptors originate from an adult with an advanced solid tumor such as melanoma, head and neck, liver or kidney cancer.

V is TRBV7-9 and J is TRBJ1-2; D is ambiguous. This CDR3 has 10 amino acids. Germline V gene data show CDR1 as SEHNR and CDR2 as FQNEAQ (reference sequence). V shed 10 bases and J shed 7 bases, with 10 bases lying between them. The CDR3 nucleotides are TGTGCCACCCAAATTCGTGGCTACACCTTC. Encoded protein: CATQIRGYTF. The full variable domain, in which reference TRBV7-9 and TRBJ1-2 provide the parts outside the CDR3, is DTGVSQNPRHKITKRGQNVTFRCDPISEHNRLYWYRQTLGQGPEFLTYFQNEAQLEKSRLLSDRFSAERPKGSFSTLEIQRTEQGDSAMYLCATQIRGYTFGSGTRLTVV.

The chain employs TRBV5-4 and TRBJ1-1; D unclear. Germline CDR1 is SGHNT and CDR2 is YYREEE (reference sequence). The CDR3 loop spans 15 amino acids. The V end was cut by 3 bases, the J end by 1 base, with 13 bases between. The CDR3 nucleotides read TGTGCCAGCAGCTCCCAAAGGCGACAGAACACTGAAGCTTTCTTT. Translating gives CASSSQRRQNTEAFF.

The chain joins TRBV27 to TRBJ2-7, with 9 positions matching TRBD2. The CDR3 runs to 13 residues. Unmatched junction bases numbered 3, after V lost 3 bases and J lost 6 bases. Germline CDR1 and CDR2: MNHEY and SMNVEV (reference sequence). Written as DNA, the CDR3 is TGTGCCAGCAGTTTCGTGCGGGGGGGCGAGCAGTACTTC. Translation: CASSFVRGGEQYF.

V is TRBV7-2 and J is TRBJ2-3, with TRBD2 as a possible D gene (5 bases). Germline loops: CDR1 SGHTA, CDR2 FQGNSA. V lost 2 bases, J lost 2 bases, and 8 bases lay in between. The CDR3 runs to 14 residues. CDR3 region: CASSLRTLTDTQYF. Here the CDR3 DNA reads TGTGCCAGCAGCTTAAGGACTCTCACAGATACGCAGTATTTT.

The chain combines TRBV6-1 with TRBJ2-7; TRBD2 might be the D (6 bases). With 5 bases removed from V and 5 bases from J, the gap between germline ends came to 16 bases. The CDR3 length is 14 residues. Germline V gives CDR1 MNHNS, CDR2 SASEGT. The CDR3 sequence: CASSYRRGVDEQYF. The CDR3 DNA reads TGTGCCAGCAGTTATCGGAGGGGTGTTGACGAGCAGTACTTC.

The J gene is TRBJ1-2, the V gene TRBV5-5; 8 bases line up with TRBD1. V gave up 0 bases and J gave up 8 bases; unmatched junction bases: 3. The CDR3 consists of 13 residues. CDR1 SGHKS and CDR2 YYEKEE come from the germline V gene (reference sequence). CDR3 amino acids: CASSLVQGEGYTF. CDR3 DNA: TGTGCCAGCAGCTTGGTACAGGGGGAAGGCTACACCTTC. Complete variable domain (other parts from reference TRBV5-5 and TRBJ1-2): DAGVTQSPTHLIKTRGQQVTLRCSPISGHKSVSWYQQVLGQGPQFIFQYYEKEERGRGNFPDRFSARQFPNYSSELNVNALLLGDSALYLCASSLVQGEGYTFGSGTRLTVV.

This chain uses TRBV15 with TRBJ2-1; D unresolved. The ends were cut back, 0 bases at V and 9 bases at J, with 6 bases in the middle. Germline CDR1 reads LNHNV; CDR2 reads YYDKDF (reference sequence). The CDR3 has 12 amino acids. This CDR3 reads CATSRDTSEQFF. CDR3 nucleotide sequence: TGTGCCACCAGCAGAGATACGAGTGAGCAGTTCTTC.

V usage is TRBV29-1 and J usage is TRBJ2-7; D may match TRBD1 or TRBD2 (5 bases each). V lost 0 bases, J lost 0 bases, and 15 bases lay in between. Germline V gives CDR1 SQVTM, CDR2 ANQGSEA. CDR3 length equals 16 residues. The DNA of the CDR3 is TGCAGCGTTGAAGAGGGGTCGGGGCTGAGCTCCTACGAGCAGTACTTC. This gives the protein CSVEEGSGLSSYEQYF.

The rearrangement links TRBV6-6 to TRBJ2-7; D remains unclear. The ends were cut back, 6 bases at V and 3 bases at J, with 3 bases in the middle. This CDR3 has 10 residues. CDR1 and CDR2 (germline): MNHNY, SVGAGI (reference sequence). CDR3 nucleotide sequence: TGTGCCAGCAGAGACTACGAGCAGTACTTC. Amino acids: CASRDYEQYF.

The chain combines TRBV27 with TRBJ1-1, with D uncertain. CDR1 is MNHEY and CDR2 is SMNVEV in the germline V gene (reference sequence). The V and J ends lost 0 bases and 1 base respectively, with 9 bases between them. The CDR3 covers 15 residues. Here the CDR3 DNA reads TGTGCCAGCAGTTTATCGAACAGTCGGAACACTGAAGCTTTCTTT. It yields the protein CASSLSNSRNTEAFF.

The rearrangement joins TRBV7-3 to TRBJ2-2, with D perhaps matching TRBD1 or TRBD2 (5 bases each). The CDR3 loop spans 14 amino acids. Trimming stripped 4 bases from V and 7 bases from J, with 13 bases between. Per the germline V gene, CDR1 is SGHTA and CDR2 is FQGTGA. The CDR3 reads CASSSDIEGGELFF. CDR3 bases: TGTGCCAGCAGCTCGGACATCGAGGGCGGGGAGCTGTTTTTT.

The CDR3 loop reads CASSVQAGFSTDTQYF. DNA for the CDR3: TGTGCCAGCAGCGTTCAAGCGGGGTTTAGCACAGATACGCAGTATTTT. The chain joins TRBV9 to TRBJ2-3; 7 bases agree with TRBD2. This CDR3 is 16 amino acids long. J was trimmed by 0 bases and V by 2 bases; bases with no gene match: 6. CDR1 SGDLS and CDR2 YYNGEE come from the germline V gene.

This clone was picked up one time. This rearrangement joins TRBV5-1 to TRBJ1-1; perhaps TRBD1 as D (6 bases). The CDR3 runs to 16 residues. Germline V gene data show CDR1 as SGHRS and CDR2 as YFSETQ. Trimming stripped 5 bases from V and 1 base from J, with 18 bases between. CDR3 loop: CASSGAWGTQNTEAFF. CDR3 DNA sequence: TGCGCCAGCAGTGGGGCCTGGGGGACACAGAACACTGAAGCTTTCTTT.

This chain uses TRBV7-2 with TRBJ1-4; D unclear. Trimming cost V 5 bases and J 8 bases, with 18 bases left between them. The CDR3 consists of 15 residues. Germline V gene lookup returns CDR1 SGHTA and CDR2 FQGNSA. CDR3 protein: CASSQDRDPAEKLFF. In DNA form, the CDR3 reads TGTGCCAGCAGCCAAGACCGCGACCCTGCAGAAAAACTGTTTTTT. The full variable domain, in which reference TRBV7-2 and TRBJ1-4 provide the parts outside the CDR3, is GAGVSQSPSNKVTEKGKDVELRCDPISGHTALYWYRQSLGQGLEFLIYFQGNSAPDKSGLPSDRFSAERTGGSVSTLTIQRTQQEDSAVYLCASSQDRDPAEKLFFGSGTQLSVL.

The chain is built from TRBV11-3 and TRBJ1-1; D not certain. V dropped 8 bases and J dropped 1 base, with 11 bases sitting between them. The CDR3 is 13 residues long. Germline assignment: CDR1 SGHNT and CDR2 YENEEA. CDR3 residues: CASCHGENTEAFF. The CDR3 DNA reads as TGTGCCAGCTGCCATGGGGAGAACACTGAAGCTTTCTTT.

This chain joins TRBV29-1 and TRBJ2-4; D is unclear. The germline V and J ends were trimmed by 1 base and 1 base, with 5 bases remaining between them. This CDR3 contains 13 residues. Germline lookup yields CDR1 SQVTM and CDR2 ANQGSEA. The CDR3 here is CSVEGYAKNIQYF. The CDR3 nucleotides read TGCAGCGTTGAAGGATACGCCAAAAACATTCAGTACTTC.

This chain joins TRBV19 and TRBJ1-5; 7 bases align to TRBD1. The germline gives CDR1 LNHDA, CDR2 SQIVND (reference sequence). J gave up 0 bases and V 7 bases, and 9 bases lay outside the gene matches. The CDR3 length is 16 residues. The CDR3 DNA reads TGTGCCAGTATCAAGACAGGGCCCTATAGCAATCAGCCCCAGCATTTT. The encoded protein is CASIKTGPYSNQPQHF.

The genes are TRBV28 and TRBJ2-2, with D uncertain. The CDR3 has 12 residues. The V and J ends lost 3 bases and 4 bases respectively, with 3 bases between them. CDR1 MDHEN and CDR2 SYDVKM come from the germline V gene. In DNA, the CDR3 is TGTGCCAGCAGTTTTCTCACCGGGGAGCTGTTTTTT. Translating it yields CASSFLTGELFF. The full variable domain, its missing parts supplied by reference TRBV28 and TRBJ2-2, is DVKVTQSSRYLVKRTGEKVFLECVQDMDHENMFWYRQDPGLGLRLIYFSYDVKMKEKGDIPEGYSVSREKKERFSLILESASTNQTSMYLCASSFLTGELFFGEGSRLTVL.

V usage is TRBV11-2 and J usage is TRBJ2-1; D gene unclear. Germline lookup yields CDR1 SGHAT and CDR2 FQNNGV. The CDR3 is 11 amino acids. Between the trimmed V and J ends, which lost 2 bases and 6 bases, there was a span of 2 bases. The CDR3 region has the DNA TGTGCCAGCAGCTTACTCAATGAGCAGTTCTTC. Translated, it gives CASSLLNEQFF.

About this clone: One end of the junction varies from germline; a read error may be responsible. The V gene is TRBV11-2, the J gene TRBJ2-1; no definite D call. Germline CDR1 SGHAT, CDR2 FQNNGV. CDR3 size: 10 residues. As DNA, the CDR3 is TGTGCCAGCAGCTACCATGAGCAGTTCTTC. Its protein is CASSYHEQFF. The complete variable domain, with remaining parts taken from reference TRBV11-2 and TRBJ2-1, reads EAGVAQSPRYKIIEKRQSVAFWCNPISGHATLYWYQQILGQGPKLLIQFQNNGVVDDSQLPKDRFSAERLKGVDSTLKIQPAKLEDSAVYLCASSYHEQFFGPGTRLTVL.